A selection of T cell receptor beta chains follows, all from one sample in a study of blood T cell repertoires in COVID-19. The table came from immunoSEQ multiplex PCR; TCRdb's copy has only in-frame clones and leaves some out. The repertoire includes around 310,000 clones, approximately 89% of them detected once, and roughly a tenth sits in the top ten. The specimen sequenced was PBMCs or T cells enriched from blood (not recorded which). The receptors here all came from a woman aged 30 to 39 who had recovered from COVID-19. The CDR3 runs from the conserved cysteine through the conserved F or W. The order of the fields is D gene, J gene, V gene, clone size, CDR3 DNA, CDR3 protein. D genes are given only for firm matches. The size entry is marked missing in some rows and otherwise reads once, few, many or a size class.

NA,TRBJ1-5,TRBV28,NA,TGTGCCAGCAGTTTATACGACAGCTCGAGGCAGCCCCAGCATTTT,CASSLYDSSRQPQHF
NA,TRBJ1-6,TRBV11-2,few,TGTGCCAGCAGCTCCCTCAGACAGTCAAATTCACCCCTCCACTTT,CASSSLRQSNSPLHF
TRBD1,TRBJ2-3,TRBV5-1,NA,TGCGCCAGCAGCAGGAGGCGTGTGGGACAGGGGACCACAGATACGCAGTATTTT,CASSRRRVGQGTTDTQYF
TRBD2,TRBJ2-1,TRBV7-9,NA,TGTGCCAGCAGCTTAAAGCGGGAGACTGAGCAGTTCTTC,CASSLKRETEQFF
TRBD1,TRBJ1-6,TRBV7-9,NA,TGTGTGACAGGGAGCTATAATTCACCCCTCCACTTT,CVTGSYNSPLHF
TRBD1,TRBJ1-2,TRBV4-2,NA,TGTGCCAGCAGCAGAACCGGGACAGGGATCGACGGCTACACCTTC,CASSRTGTGIDGYTF
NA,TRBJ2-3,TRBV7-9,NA,TGTGCCAGCAGCTCCCAGACAGCTAAGGCCACAGATACGCAGTATTTT,CASSSQTAKATDTQYF
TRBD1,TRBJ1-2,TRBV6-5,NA,TGTGCCAGCAGTTACAGCGGACAGGGCGGTGGCTACACCTTC,CASSYSGQGGGYTF
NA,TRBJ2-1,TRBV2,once,TGTGCCACCGAGGGCCGGGAGTTGGGTGAGCAGTTCTTC,CATEGRELGEQFF
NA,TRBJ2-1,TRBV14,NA,TGTGCCAGCAGCCGATCCTCCCCCGGACAGGAGCAGTTCTTC,CASSRSSPGQEQFF
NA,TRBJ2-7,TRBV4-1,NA,TGCGCCAGCAGCCAAGTGTTCCGACTAGTAAACGAGCAGTACTTC,CASSQVFRLVNEQYF
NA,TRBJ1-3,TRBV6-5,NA,TGTGCCAGCAGTTACGGGCGCTCTGGAAACACCATATATTTT,CASSYGRSGNTIYF
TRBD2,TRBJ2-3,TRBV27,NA,TGTGCCAGCAGTTCCCTGGGCGGGCTAGCGGGAGGTGTCGGGACAGATACGCAGTATTTT,CASSSLGGLAGGVGTDTQYF
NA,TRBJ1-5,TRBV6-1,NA,TGTGCCAGCAGTGAAAGGCCGGAGAATCAGCCCCAGCATTTT,CASSERPENQPQHF
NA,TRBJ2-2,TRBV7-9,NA,TGTGCCAGCAGCCCCCGGCCCGGGACATTGAACACCGGGGAGCTGTTTTTT,CASSPRPGTLNTGELFF
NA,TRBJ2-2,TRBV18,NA,TGTGCCAGCTCAGGACCCCCCGGACAGACTTACACCGGGGAGCTGTTTTTT,CASSGPPGQTYTGELFF
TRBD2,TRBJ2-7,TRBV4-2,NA,TGTGCCAGCAGCCAAGAGTCTTCTAGCGGGAGGTACGAGCAGTACTTC,CASSQESSSGRYEQYF
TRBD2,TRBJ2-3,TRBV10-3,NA,TGTGCCATCAGTGGACGGGGCTCGACTAGCGGGAGTATAACAGATACGCAGTATTTT,CAISGRGSTSGSITDTQYF
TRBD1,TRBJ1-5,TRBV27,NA,TGTGCCAGCAGTTTATCTTGGACAGGATATAGCAATCAGCCCCAGCATTTT,CASSLSWTGYSNQPQHF
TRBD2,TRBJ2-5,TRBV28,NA,TGTGCCAGCAGTTTCCCCGTTAGCGGGAGGGGTCAGGAAGAGACCCAGTACTTC,CASSFPVSGRGQEETQYF
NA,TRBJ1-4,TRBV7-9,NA,TGTGCCAGCAGCTTAGTTGGCCCCACGGAAAAACTGTTTTTT,CASSLVGPTEKLFF
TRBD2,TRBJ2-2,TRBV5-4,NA,TGTGCCAGCAGCCCTAGCGGGAGGTCGGTCGGGGAGCTGTTTTTT,CASSPSGRSVGELFF
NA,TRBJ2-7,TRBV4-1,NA,TGCGCCAGCAGCGAACCGGGGGTCGAGCAGTACTTC,CASSEPGVEQYF
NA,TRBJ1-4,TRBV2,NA,TGTGCCAGCAGCACTGCTACAATGGAGGAAAAACTGTTTTTT,CASSTATMEEKLFF
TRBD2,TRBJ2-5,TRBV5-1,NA,TGCGCCAGCAGCCTTGCGGGAGTGGCGGGCCAAGAGACCCAGTACTTC,CASSLAGVAGQETQYF
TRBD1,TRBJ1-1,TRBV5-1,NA,TGCGCCAGCAGCGGACAGGGGGGAACCCGCATGAACACTGAAGCTTTCTTT,CASSGQGGTRMNTEAFF
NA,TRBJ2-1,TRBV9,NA,TGTGCCAGCAGCGTAGCTACCTCGAGGCGTGGGTCCAATGAGCAGTTCTTC,CASSVATSRRGSNEQFF
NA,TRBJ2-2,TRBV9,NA,TGTGCCAGCAGCGTAGTCCTGCAGGCGAACACCGGGGAGCTGTTTTTT,CASSVVLQANTGELFF
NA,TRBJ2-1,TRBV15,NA,TGTGCCACCGGACAGAAGTCCTACAATGAGCAGTTCTTC,CATGQKSYNEQFF